The 19 T cell receptor beta chains given below trace back to one sample, sequenced in a study of cytomegalovirus exposure and HLA in healthy donors. The PCR used 60 Vbeta and 13 Jbeta primers. TCRdb keeps only in-frame clones here, not all; method: immunoSEQ multiplex PCR. Of around 140,000 clones listed, roughly three quarters were seen once; the top ten hold around 2.9%. The sequencing input was PBMCs. The origin of the receptors is a female donor in good health and CMV-seronegative.

The V call is TRBV28, the J call TRBJ2-3; 11 bases are a match to TRBD2. The CDR3 is 18 residues long. CDR1 is MDHEN, CDR2 SYDVKM, per germline. The V gene end was trimmed by 6 bases and the J gene end by 6 bases; junction bases not matched to a gene: 17. This chain's CDR3 is CASRFPYTSGRRGDTQYF. The CDR3 nucleotides read TGTGCCAGCAGGTTCCCCTATACTAGCGGGAGAAGGGGGGATACGCAGTATTTT.

This sequence joins TRBV28 and TRBJ1-4; D gene uncertain. The CDR3 is 15 amino acids. V lost 3 bases to trimming and J lost 0 bases, with 8 bases between them. The germline gives CDR1 MDHEN, CDR2 SYDVKM. In nucleotides, the CDR3 is TGTGCCAGCAGTTTTTGGCAGTCAACTAATGAAAAACTGTTTTTT. Translating gives CASSFWQSTNEKLFF.

The V call is TRBV18, the J call TRBJ2-1; 8 nucleotides line up with TRBD1. Germline trimming cut 1 base from V and 6 bases from J; bases unmatched to any gene: 5. The CDR3 is 15 amino acids. CDR1 is KGHSH, CDR2 LQKENI, per germline. CDR3 sequence: CASSPRGQGSNEQFF. The CDR3 bases are TGTGCCAGCTCACCACGTGGACAGGGTAGCAATGAGCAGTTCTTC.

This clone was observed a few times. The chain has TRBV6-1 and TRBJ1-2; 7 bases map to TRBD1. CDR1 is MNHNS and CDR2 is SASEGT in the germline V gene. Germline trimming cut 1 base from V and 7 bases from J; bases unmatched to any gene: 9. The CDR3 length is 15 residues. The CDR3 nucleotides are TGTGCCAGCAGTGAAGTCTTAACAGGGGTTTCTGGCTACACCTTC. This sequence encodes CASSEVLTGVSGYTF.

V gene TRBV5-1 combines with J gene TRBJ1-2; 8 bases line up with TRBD1. This CDR3 has 13 amino acids. J lost 8 bases, V lost 4 bases, and 7 bases had no gene match. Germline values: CDR1 SGHRS, CDR2 YFSETQ. CDR3 sequence: CASSEQGAQGYTF. In DNA, the CDR3 is TGCGCCAGCAGCGAGCAGGGGGCGCAGGGCTACACCTTC.

The chain links TRBV29-1 to TRBJ1-4; perhaps TRBD1 as D (5 bases). The V gene's germline CDR1 is SQVTM and CDR2 ANQGSEA. CDR3 length equals 14 residues. V was trimmed by 5 bases and J by 4 bases, leaving 14 bases between them. CDR3 DNA: TGCAGCGTTTTGGGAGGGGCGAGTAATGAAAAACTGTTTTTT. This encodes CSVLGGASNEKLFF.

V gene TRBV5-4 combines with J gene TRBJ1-6; D remains unclear. Trimming stripped 4 bases from V and 14 bases from J, with 13 bases between. The CDR3 totals 12 residues. Germline assignment: CDR1 SGHNT and CDR2 YYREEE (reference sequence). CDR3 loop: CASSRPRETLHF. Written as DNA, the CDR3 is TGTGCCAGCAGCCGTCCCCGGGAGACCCTCCACTTT.

The chain combines TRBV5-1 with TRBJ2-1; D is ambiguous. V was clipped by 2 bases and J by 3 bases, with 9 bases between them. This CDR3 is built from 14 residues. Germline V gives CDR1 SGHRS, CDR2 YFSETQ. The CDR3 loop reads CASSFSSYYNEQFF. CDR3 bases: TGCGCCAGCAGCTTCTCTTCGTACTACAATGAGCAGTTCTTC.

The chain recombines TRBV5-1 with TRBJ2-5; the D gene is possibly TRBD2 (6 bases). The CDR3 is 12 residues long. V was pared by 0 bases and J by 11 bases, with 11 bases between. Germline V gene sequence: CDR1 SGHRS, CDR2 YFSETQ. For the CDR3, the DNA is TGCGCCAGCAGCTTGGGAGGGGAGGAGCAGTACTTC. Translated, it gives CASSLGGEEQYF.

The chain joins TRBV6-1 to TRBJ2-3; D is undetermined. The CDR3 length is 13 residues. Deletions cut 6 bases from V and 2 bases from J, with 9 bases between. Looked up from germline, CDR1 is MNHNS and CDR2 is SASEGT. In DNA, the CDR3 is TGTGCCAGCAGGGAGCAATTCACAGATACGCAGTATTTT. It is translated as CASREQFTDTQYF.

V is TRBV15 and J is TRBJ2-1, with TRBD2 matching 8 bases. After removal of 0 bases from V and 2 bases from J, the junction contained 6 bases not matched to a gene. The CDR3 contains 17 residues. Germline V gene data show CDR1 as LNHNV and CDR2 as YYDKDF (reference sequence). The CDR3 protein is CATSREGGLATYNEQFF. CDR3 nucleotide sequence: TGTGCCACCAGCAGAGAAGGAGGACTAGCCACCTACAATGAGCAGTTCTTC.

This chain uses TRBV9 with TRBJ2-2, with 8 positions matching TRBD1. J was trimmed by 4 bases and V by 0 bases; bases with no gene match: 5. Germline V gene sequence: CDR1 SGDLS, CDR2 YYNGEE. The CDR3 consists of 16 residues. CDR3 region: CASSVVNRGVTGELFF. The CDR3 DNA reads as TGTGCCAGCAGCGTAGTGAACAGGGGGGTCACCGGGGAGCTGTTTTTT. The entire variable domain, with the rest obtained from reference TRBV9 and TRBJ2-2, is as follows: DSGVTQTPKHLITATGQRVTLRCSPRSGDLSVYWYQQSLDQGLQFLIQYYNGEERAKGNILERFSAQQFPDLHSELNLSSLELGDSALYFCASSVVNRGVTGELFFGEGSRLTVL.

The rearrangement joins TRBV4-2 to TRBJ1-6, with D tentatively TRBD1 (5 bases). With 0 bases removed from V and 2 bases from J, the gap between germline ends came to 14 bases. The CDR3 runs 18 residues. Germline assignment: CDR1 LGHNA and CDR2 YNFKEQ. Here the CDR3 DNA reads TGTGCCAGCAGCCAAGATATTGGGGCAGACCCCTATAATTCACCCCTCCACTTT. It encodes CASSQDIGADPYNSPLHF.

J is TRBJ2-1 and V is TRBV10-1; the match to TRBD2 covers 10 bases. V dropped 5 bases and J dropped 8; count of bases not matched to a gene: 3. The length of the CDR3 is 13 residues. Per the germline V gene, CDR1 is WNHNN and CDR2 is SYGVQD (reference sequence). The CDR3 spells CASSLAGVDEQFF. CDR3 nucleotides: TGCGCCAGCAGTCTAGCGGGAGTGGATGAGCAGTTCTTC.

The sample holds a few counts of this clone. The chain recombines TRBV9 with TRBJ1-1; D unclear. The CDR3 has 14 amino acids. V lost 4 bases and J lost 3, with 13 bases in between. The germline V gene encodes CDR1 SGDLS and CDR2 YYNGEE. DNA of the CDR3: TGTGCCAGCAGCACACGAATGGCAGACACTGAAGCTTTCTTT. It translates to CASSTRMADTEAFF.

This clone was seen only a few times. The chain combines TRBV5-1 with TRBJ2-3, with D perhaps TRBD2 (6 bases). The CDR3 sequence is 17 residues long. Trimming pared 0 bases from V and 0 bases from J, leaving 14 bases between. CDR1 and CDR2 (germline): SGHRS, YFSETQ. The CDR3 coding sequence is TGCGCCAGCAGCTTGGTACTTCGGGGGTCTAGCACAGATACGCAGTATTTT. Residues: CASSLVLRGSSTDTQYF.

V and J are TRBV5-6 and TRBJ2-7; D may be TRBD1 (6 bases). The germline gives CDR1 SGHDT, CDR2 YYEEEE. The V gene lost 5 bases and the J gene lost 2 bases, with 20 bases spanning the gap. The CDR3 loop spans 16 amino acids. DNA of the CDR3: TGTGCCAGCAGTCAACACAGGGTGTACCCCGCCTACGAGCAGTACTTC. Protein sequence: CASSQHRVYPAYEQYF.

CDR3 in amino acids: CASSLASSGTGGSYEQYF. The DNA for the CDR3 is TGCGCCAGCAGCTTGGCCTCTTCCGGGACAGGGGGTTCCTACGAGCAGTACTTC. The chain is built from TRBV5-1 and TRBJ2-7, with 11 bases matching TRBD1. There are 18 residues in the CDR3. CDR1 is SGHRS and CDR2 is YFSETQ in the germline V gene. V lost 0 bases and J lost 1; bases outside the gene matches: 9.

V gene TRBV23-1 combines with J gene TRBJ1-4; tentatively, D is TRBD1 (6 bases). TRBV23-1 is an open reading frame, and its role is uncertain. The CDR3 is made up of 14 amino acids. Trimming removed 6 bases from V and 4 bases from J, with 12 bases in between. The CDR3 spells CASSSDRHNEKLFF. CDR3 nucleotides: TGCGCCAGCAGCTCGGACAGACATAATGAAAAACTGTTTTTT.